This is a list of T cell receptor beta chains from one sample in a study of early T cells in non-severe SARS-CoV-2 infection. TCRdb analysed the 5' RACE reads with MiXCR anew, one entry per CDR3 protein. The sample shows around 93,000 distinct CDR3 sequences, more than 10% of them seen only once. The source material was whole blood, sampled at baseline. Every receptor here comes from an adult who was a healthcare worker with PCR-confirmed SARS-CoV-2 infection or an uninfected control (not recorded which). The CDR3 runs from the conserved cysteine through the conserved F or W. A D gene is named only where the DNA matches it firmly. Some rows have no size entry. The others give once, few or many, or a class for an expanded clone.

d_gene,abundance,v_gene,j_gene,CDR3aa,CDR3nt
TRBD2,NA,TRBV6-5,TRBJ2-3,CASRAGGGTDTQYF,TGTGCCAGCAGAGCGGGGGGGGGCACAGATACGCAGTATTTT
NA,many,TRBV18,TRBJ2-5,CASSPPTETQYF,TGTGCCAGCTCACCACCGACAGAGACCCAGTACTTC
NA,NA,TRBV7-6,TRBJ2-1,CASSLGPADKKDNEQFF,TGTGCCAGCAGCTTAGGCCCCGCGGACAAAAAAGACAATGAGCAGTTCTTC
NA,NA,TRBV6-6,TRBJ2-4,CASSWPTDLAKNIQYF,TGTGCCAGCAGTTGGCCCACCGACTTAGCCAAAAACATTCAGTACTTC
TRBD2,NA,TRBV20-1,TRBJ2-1,CSARGREGRTGSSYNEQFF,TGCAGTGCTAGGGGGCGGGAGGGCCGGACGGGATCTTCCTACAATGAGCAGTTCTTC
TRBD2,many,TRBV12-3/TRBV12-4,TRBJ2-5,CASTRTSRETQYF,TGTGCCAGCACCCGGACTAGCCGGGAGACCCAGTACTTC
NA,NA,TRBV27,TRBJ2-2,CASRAGRNTGELFF,TGTGCCAGCAGAGCAGGGAGGAACACCGGGGAGCTGTTTTTT
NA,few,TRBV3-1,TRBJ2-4,CASSQDLGNIQYF,TGTGCCAGCAGCCAAGATTTAGGAAACATTCAGTACTTC
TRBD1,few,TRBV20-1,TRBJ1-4,CSARGQGNEKLFF,TGCAGTGCTAGAGGACAGGGCAATGAAAAACTGTTTTTT
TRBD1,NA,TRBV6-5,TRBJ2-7,CASSQTGGSEQYF,TGTGCCAGCAGTCAGACAGGGGGCAGCGAGCAGTACTTC
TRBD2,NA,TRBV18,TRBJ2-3,CASSPRNSGSPDTQYF,TGTGCCAGCTCACCACGGAATAGCGGGAGCCCAGATACGCAGTATTTT
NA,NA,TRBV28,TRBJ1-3,CASTREVSGNTIYF,TGTGCCAGCACCCGCGAGGTCTCTGGAAACACCATATATTTT
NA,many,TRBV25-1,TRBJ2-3,CASSRGLSGTVSTDTQYF,TGTGCCAGCAGTCGGGGGTTATCCGGGACAGTTAGCACAGATACGCAGTATTTT
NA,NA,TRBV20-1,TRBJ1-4,CSARDGRGVGEKLFF,TGCAGTGCTAGAGATGGAAGGGGCGTGGGTGAAAAACTGTTTTTT
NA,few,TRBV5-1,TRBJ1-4,CASSETLAVGEKLFF,TGCGCCAGCAGCGAAACCTTAGCAGTGGGGGAAAAACTGTTTTTT
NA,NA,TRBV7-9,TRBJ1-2,CAGTTEYGYTF,TGTGCCGGCACAACGGAATATGGCTACACCTTC
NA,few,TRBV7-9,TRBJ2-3,CASSPPDTQYF,TGTGCCAGCAGCCCCCCAGATACGCAGTATTTT
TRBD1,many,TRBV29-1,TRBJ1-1,CSVHGYTGGTEAFF,TGCAGCGTTCACGGGTACACAGGGGGCACTGAAGCTTTCTTT
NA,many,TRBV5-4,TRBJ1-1,CASIPSYGGQHEAFF,TGTGCCAGCATCCCCTCGTACGGGGGACAACATGAAGCTTTCTTT
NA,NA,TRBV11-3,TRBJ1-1,CASSLDQKGEAFF,TGTGCCAGCAGCTTAGATCAAAAAGGGGAAGCTTTCTTT
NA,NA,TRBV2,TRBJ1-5,CASRRGISNQPQHF,TGTGCCAGCAGAAGGGGTATTAGCAATCAGCCCCAGCATTTT
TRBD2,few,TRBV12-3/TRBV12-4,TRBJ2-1,CASSLAGGPGNEQFF,TGTGCCAGCAGCTTAGCGGGAGGGCCGGGGAATGAGCAGTTCTTC
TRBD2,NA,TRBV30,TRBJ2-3,CAWAAGGSSTDTQYF,TGTGCCTGGGCGGCGGGGGGCTCGAGCACAGATACGCAGTATTTT
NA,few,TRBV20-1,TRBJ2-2,CSARDGTGAVGELFF,TGCAGTGCTAGAGATGGAACGGGGGCTGTCGGGGAGCTGTTTTTT
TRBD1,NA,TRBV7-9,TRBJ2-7,CASSITGVTSSYEQYF,TGTGCCAGCAGCATCACAGGGGTTACAAGCTCCTACGAGCAGTACTTC
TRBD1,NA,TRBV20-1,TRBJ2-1,CSARGEGGAGHNEQFF,TGCAGTGCTAGAGGCGAAGGGGGCGCGGGCCACAATGAGCAGTTCTTC
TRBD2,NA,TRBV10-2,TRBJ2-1,CASRPAGLAGPWVENEQFF,TGCGCCAGCAGACCAGCGGGACTAGCGGGACCGTGGGTGGAAAATGAGCAGTTCTTC
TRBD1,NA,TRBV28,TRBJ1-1,CASSLQGAGAFF,TGTGCCAGCAGTTTACAGGGGGCTGGAGCTTTCTTT
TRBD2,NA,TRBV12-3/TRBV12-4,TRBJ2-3,CASTPGTSGRTDTQYF,TGTGCCAGCACCCCTGGGACTAGCGGGCGCACAGATACGCAGTATTTT
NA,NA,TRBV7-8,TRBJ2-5,CASSLTSRLPGETQYF,TGTGCCAGCAGCTTAACATCCCGGCTCCCTGGAGAGACCCAGTACTTC
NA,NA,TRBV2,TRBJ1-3,CASRIPLQPISGNTIYF,TGTGCCAGCAGAATCCCACTACAGCCAATCTCTGGAAACACCATATATTTT
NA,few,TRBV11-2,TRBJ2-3,CASSLDRRTDTQYF,TGTGCCAGCAGCTTAGACCGACGCACAGATACGCAGTATTTT
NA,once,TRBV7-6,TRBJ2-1,CASSKFNEQFF,TGTGCCAGCAGCAAGTTTAATGAGCAGTTCTTC
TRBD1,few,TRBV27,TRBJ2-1,CASRMITGGVNNEQFF,TGTGCCAGCAGGATGATAACAGGGGGTGTTAACAATGAGCAGTTCTTC
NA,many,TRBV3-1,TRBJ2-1,CASSRNNEQFF,TGTGCCAGCAGCCGAAACAATGAGCAGTTCTTC
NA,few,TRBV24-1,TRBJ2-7,CATSDPGLLSYEQYF,TGTGCCACCAGTGATCCGGGACTCCTCTCCTACGAGCAGTACTTC
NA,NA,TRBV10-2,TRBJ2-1,CASSLADYNEQFF,TGCGCCAGCAGCCTCGCGGATTACAATGAGCAGTTCTTC
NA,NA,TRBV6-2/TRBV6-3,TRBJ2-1,CASRASPYNEQFF,TGTGCCAGCCGCGCTTCCCCTTACAATGAGCAGTTCTTC
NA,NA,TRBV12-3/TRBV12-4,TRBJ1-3,CASTGGSGNTIYF,TGTGCCAGCACGGGAGGCTCTGGAAACACCATATATTTT
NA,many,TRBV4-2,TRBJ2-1,CASSRDRLAPYNEQFF,TGTGCCAGCAGCCGAGACAGATTAGCGCCCTACAATGAGCAGTTCTTC
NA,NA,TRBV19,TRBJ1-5,CASSVRWSNQPQHF,TGTGCCAGTAGTGTACGGTGGAGCAATCAGCCCCAGCATTTT
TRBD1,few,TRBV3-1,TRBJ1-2,CASSPSPGQGYGYTF,TGTGCCAGCAGCCCTAGTCCGGGACAGGGGTATGGCTACACCTTC
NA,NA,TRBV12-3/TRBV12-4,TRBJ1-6,CASSFRRDNSPLHF,TGTGCCAGCAGTTTTAGACGGGATAATTCACCCCTCCACTTT
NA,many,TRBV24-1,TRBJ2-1,CATSDSGPNREQFF,TGTGCCACCAGTGATTCCGGGCCAAACCGTGAGCAGTTCTTC
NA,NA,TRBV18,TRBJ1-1,CASSLGDSGTEAFF,TGTGCCAGCTCATTAGGGGACTCCGGGACTGAAGCTTTCTTT
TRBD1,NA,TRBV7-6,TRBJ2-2,CASSLGTGEVTGELFF,TGTGCCAGCAGTCTCGGGACAGGGGAGGTCACCGGGGAGCTGTTTTTT
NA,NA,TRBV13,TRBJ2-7,CASSRESRYYEQYF,TGTGCCAGCAGCCGAGAGTCTCGATACTACGAGCAGTACTTC
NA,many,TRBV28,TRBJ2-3,CASSFRGGQDTQYF,TGTGCCAGCAGTTTCCGTGGAGGGCAAGATACGCAGTATTTT
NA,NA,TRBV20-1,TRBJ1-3,CSAKGGNSGNTIYF,TGCAGTGCTAAAGGAGGGAACTCTGGAAACACCATATATTTT
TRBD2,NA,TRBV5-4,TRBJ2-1,CASSLATSFGNEQFF,TGTGCCAGCAGCTTGGCGACTAGCTTCGGCAATGAGCAGTTCTTC
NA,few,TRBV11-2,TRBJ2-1,CASSLDRQQFF,TGTGCCAGCAGCTTAGATCGCCAGCAGTTCTTC
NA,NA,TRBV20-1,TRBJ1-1,CSARERRHTEAFF,TGCAGTGCTAGAGAGAGGAGGCACACTGAAGCTTTCTTT
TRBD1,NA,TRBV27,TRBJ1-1,CASSLQGARNTEAFF,TGTGCCAGCAGTCTGCAGGGGGCCCGGAACACTGAAGCTTTCTTT